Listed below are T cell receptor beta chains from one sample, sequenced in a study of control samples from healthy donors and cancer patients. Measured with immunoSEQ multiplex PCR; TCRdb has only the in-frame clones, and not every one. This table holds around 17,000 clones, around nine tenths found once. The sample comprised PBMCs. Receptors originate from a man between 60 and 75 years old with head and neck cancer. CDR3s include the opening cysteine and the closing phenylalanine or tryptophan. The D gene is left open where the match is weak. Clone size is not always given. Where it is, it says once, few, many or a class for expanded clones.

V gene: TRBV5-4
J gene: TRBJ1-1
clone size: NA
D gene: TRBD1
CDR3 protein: CASSPRTGGYTEAFF
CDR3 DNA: TGTGCCAGCAGCCCGCGGACAGGGGGGTACACTGAAGCTTTCTTT

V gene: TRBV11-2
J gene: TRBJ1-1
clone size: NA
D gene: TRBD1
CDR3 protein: CASSYGTENTEAFF
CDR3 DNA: TGTGCCAGCAGCTACGGGACAGAGAACACTGAAGCTTTCTTT

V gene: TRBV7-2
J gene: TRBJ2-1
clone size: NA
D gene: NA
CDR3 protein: CASSLAGGGHNEQFF
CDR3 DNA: TGTGCCAGCAGCTTAGCGGGGGGCGGTCACAATGAGCAGTTCTTC

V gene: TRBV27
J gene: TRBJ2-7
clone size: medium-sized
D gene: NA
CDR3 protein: CASSPTSDGQYF
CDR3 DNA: TGTGCCAGCAGTCCAACGTCAGACGGGCAGTACTTC

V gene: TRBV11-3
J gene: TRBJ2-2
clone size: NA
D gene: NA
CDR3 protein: CASSFHRNTGELFF
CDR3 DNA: TGTGCCAGCAGCTTTCACAGGAACACCGGGGAGCTGTTTTTT

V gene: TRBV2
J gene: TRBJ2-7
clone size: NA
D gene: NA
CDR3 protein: CASSFHEQYF
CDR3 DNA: TGTGCCAGCAGTTTCCACGAGCAGTACTTC

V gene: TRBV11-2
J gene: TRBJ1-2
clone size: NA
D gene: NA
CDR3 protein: CASSPGQSNYGYTF
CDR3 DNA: TGTGCCAGCAGCCCAGGACAGTCGAACTATGGCTACACCTTC

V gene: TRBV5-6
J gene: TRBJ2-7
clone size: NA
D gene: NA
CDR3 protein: CASSRGTAGLEQYF
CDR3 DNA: TGTGCCAGCAGCCGCGGGACTGCGGGGCTCGAGCAGTACTTC

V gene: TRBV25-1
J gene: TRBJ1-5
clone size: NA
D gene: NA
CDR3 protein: CASSEGVGQPQHF
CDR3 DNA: TGTGCCAGCAGTGAGGGTGTAGGGCAGCCCCAGCATTTT

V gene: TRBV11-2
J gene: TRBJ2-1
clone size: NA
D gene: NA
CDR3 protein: CASSLEVRQSSYNEQFF
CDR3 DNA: TGTGCCAGCAGCTTAGAGGTCCGCCAGAGCTCCTACAATGAGCAGTTCTTC

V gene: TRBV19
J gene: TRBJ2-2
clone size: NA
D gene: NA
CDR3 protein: CASRGPGEITGELFF
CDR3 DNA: TGTGCCAGTAGGGGCCCAGGGGAGATCACCGGGGAGCTGTTTTTT